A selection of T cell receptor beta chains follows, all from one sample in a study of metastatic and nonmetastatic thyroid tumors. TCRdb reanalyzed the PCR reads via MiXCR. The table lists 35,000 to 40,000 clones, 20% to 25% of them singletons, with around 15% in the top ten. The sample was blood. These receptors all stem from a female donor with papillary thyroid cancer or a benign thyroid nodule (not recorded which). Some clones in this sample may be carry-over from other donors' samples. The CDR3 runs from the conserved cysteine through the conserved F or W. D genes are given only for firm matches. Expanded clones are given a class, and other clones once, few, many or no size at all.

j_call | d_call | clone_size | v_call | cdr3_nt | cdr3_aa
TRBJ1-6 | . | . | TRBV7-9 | TGTGCAAGCGGGACGGCGACGGGTGCAGGATCCCTCCACTTT | CASGTATGAGSLHF
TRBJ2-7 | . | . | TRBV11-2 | TGTGCCAGCAGCTTAGTCCAGACCTACGAGCAGTACTTC | CASSLVQTYEQYF
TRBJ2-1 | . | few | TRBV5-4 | TGTGCCAGCAGTACAGGGTCACATATCTACAATGAGCAGTTCTTC | CASSTGSHIYNEQFF
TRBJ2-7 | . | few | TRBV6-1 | TGTGCCAGCAGTGAAGTTACCTACGAGCAGTACTTC | CASSEVTYEQYF
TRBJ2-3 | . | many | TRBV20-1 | TGCAGTGCAGGGGATACGCAGTATTTT | CSAGDTQYF
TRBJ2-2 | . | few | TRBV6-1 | TGTGCCAGCATCTTCGGTAACACCTTGGAGCTGTTTTTT | CASIFGNTLELFF
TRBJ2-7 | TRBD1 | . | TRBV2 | TGTGCCAGCAGTTCCCGGACAGGGAACTCCTACGAGCAGTGCTTC | CASSSRTGNSYEQCF
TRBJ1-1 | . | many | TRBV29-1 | TGCAGCATGACGGGGGCGTTAAACACTGAAGCTTTCTTT | CSMTGALNTEAFF
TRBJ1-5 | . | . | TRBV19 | TGTGCCAGTACTCCCCAGCGGTGGGTTAGCAATCAGCCCCAGCATTTT | CASTPQRWVSNQPQHF
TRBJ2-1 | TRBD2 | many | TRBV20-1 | TGCAGTGCTCCGCCGACTAGCGGGAGGGCCGGGTCCTACAATGAGCAGTTCTTC | CSAPPTSGRAGSYNEQFF
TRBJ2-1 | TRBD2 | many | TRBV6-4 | TGTGCCAGCAGTGACGGGACTAGCGGATTTGCTGAGCAGTTCTTC | CASSDGTSGFAEQFF
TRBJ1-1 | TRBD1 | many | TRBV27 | TGTGCCAGCAGTCTACAGGGGGCTGCTGAAGCTTTCTTT | CASSLQGAAEAFF
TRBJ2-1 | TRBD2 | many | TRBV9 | TGTGCCAGCAGCCCCTCAAGGAGCGGGAGACCGTACAATGAGCAGTTCTTC | CASSPSRSGRPYNEQFF
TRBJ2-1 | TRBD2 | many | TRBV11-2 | TGTGCCAGCAGGCAGCGGGAGGCCTACAATGAGCAGTTCTTC | CASRQREAYNEQFF
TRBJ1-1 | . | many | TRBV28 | TGTGCCAGCAGTTTACCAGGGGCCACTGAAGCTTTCTTT | CASSLPGATEAFF
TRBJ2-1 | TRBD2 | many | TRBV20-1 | TGCAGTGAAGCTAGCGGGAGCTCTCAGCAGTTCTTC | CSEASGSSQQFF
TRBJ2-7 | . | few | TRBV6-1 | TGTGCCAGCAGTGAAAAAGATGACGGGAGTGGTGAGCATTACTTC | CASSEKDDGSGEHYF
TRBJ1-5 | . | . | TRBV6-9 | TGTGCCAGCAGTTATTCTGCGGGGGGCGGCTTGTATGGCAATCAGCCCCAGCATTTT | CASSYSAGGGLYGNQPQHF
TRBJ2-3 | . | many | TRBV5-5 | TGTGCCCATCGAGGGGGGGGAACAGATACGCAGTATTTT | CAHRGGGTDTQYF
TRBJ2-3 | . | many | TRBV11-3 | TGTGCCAGCAGCTTAGGGGCCAGCACAGATACGCAGTATTTT | CASSLGASTDTQYF
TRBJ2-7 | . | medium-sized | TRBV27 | TGTGCCAGCAGTTTACAGGGGTTCCGCTCCTACGAGCAGTACTTC | CASSLQGFRSYEQYF
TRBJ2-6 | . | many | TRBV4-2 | TGTGCCAGCAGCCCGGCGGCGGGACTGCTACGCTCTGGGGCCAACGTCCTGACTTTC | CASSPAAGLLRSGANVLTF
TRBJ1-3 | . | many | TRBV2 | TGTGCCAGCAAAACGAGGAGCTCTGGAAACACCATATATTTT | CASKTRSSGNTIYF
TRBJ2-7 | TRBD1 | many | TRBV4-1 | TGCGCCAGCGGACTGCCGGGACAGGGGGCCTACGAGCAGTACTTC | CASGLPGQGAYEQYF
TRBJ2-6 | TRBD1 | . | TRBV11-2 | TGTGCCAGCAGCCGACAGGGGGCTGGGGCCAACGTCCTGACTTTC | CASSRQGAGANVLTF
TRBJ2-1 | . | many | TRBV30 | TGTGCCTCCCGGACGGTGATTTACGGTGAGCAGTTCTTC | CASRTVIYGEQFF
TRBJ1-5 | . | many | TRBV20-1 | TGCAGTGCTAGTGGGGAGCGCAATCAGCCCCAGCATTTT | CSASGERNQPQHF
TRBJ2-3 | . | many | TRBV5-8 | TGTGCCAGCAGCTTGGACACTTTCACAGATACGCAGTATTTT | CASSLDTFTDTQYF
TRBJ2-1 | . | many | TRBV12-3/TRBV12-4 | TGTGCCACCTCCCCACACACAGGCAATGAGCAGTTCTTC | CATSPHTGNEQFF
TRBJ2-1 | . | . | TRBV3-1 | TGTGCCAGCAGCCAAGCGCTGGGACGGAGGGAAAATGAGCAGTTCTTC | CASSQALGRRENEQFF
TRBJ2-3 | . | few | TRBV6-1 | TGTGCCAGCGCCCCCCTGGGCTGGAGTAGAACAGATACGCAGTATTTT | CASAPLGWSRTDTQYF
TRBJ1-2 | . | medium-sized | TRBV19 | TGTGCCAGTAGCCCCCGGGGCGGGGGCTACACCTTC | CASSPRGGGYTF
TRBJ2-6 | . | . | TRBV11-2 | TGTGCCATCCCAGCGTCTTGGGGGGCCAACGTCCTGACTTTC | CAIPASWGANVLTF
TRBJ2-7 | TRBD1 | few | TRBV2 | TGTGCCAGCAGTGAATTCGGGCGACAGGGGGAAGAGCAGTACTTC | CASSEFGRQGEEQYF
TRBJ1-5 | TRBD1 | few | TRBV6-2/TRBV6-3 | TGTGCCAGCAGTTCCTCCGGGACAGGGGTGCAGCCCCAGCATTTT | CASSSSGTGVQPQHF
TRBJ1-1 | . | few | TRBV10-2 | TGCGCTGCGGCACCGGGCCCGGCTAACACTGAAGCTTTCTTT | CAAAPGPANTEAFF
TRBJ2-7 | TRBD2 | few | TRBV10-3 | TGTGCCATCAGTGAGTCCCAGCGGGGGGGCTACGAGCAGTACTTC | CAISESQRGGYEQYF
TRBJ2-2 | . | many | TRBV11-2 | TGTGCCAGCAGCTTAGTGTGGCCCCTCGCGAACACCGGGGAGCTGTTTTTT | CASSLVWPLANTGELFF
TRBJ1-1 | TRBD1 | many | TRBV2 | TGTGCCAGCAGTTTACAGGGGGCATCGAACACTGAAGCTTTCTTT | CASSLQGASNTEAFF
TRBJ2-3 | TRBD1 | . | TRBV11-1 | TGTGCCAGCAGCCCTACGGGACAGGGGAGAGATACGCAGTATTTT | CASSPTGQGRDTQYF
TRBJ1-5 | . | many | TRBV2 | TGTGCCAGCCGTCCAGGCAATCAGCCCCAGCATTTT | CASRPGNQPQHF
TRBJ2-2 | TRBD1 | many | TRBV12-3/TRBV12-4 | TGTGCCAGCAGCTCCGGGACAGGCCACACCGGGGAGCTGTTTTTT | CASSSGTGHTGELFF
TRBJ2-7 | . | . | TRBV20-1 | TGCAGTGCTGGGGAAAGGCCCTACGAGCAGTACTTC | CSAGERPYEQYF
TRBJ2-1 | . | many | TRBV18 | TGTGCCAGCTCACTGCAGTTTGGTGAGCAGTTCTTC | CASSLQFGEQFF
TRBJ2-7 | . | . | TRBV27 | TGTGCCAGCAGTTTAATCTGTAAATACGAGCAGTACTTC | CASSLICKYEQYF
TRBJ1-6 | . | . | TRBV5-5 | TGTGCCAGCAGCTCCTTCACGGATTCACCCCTCCACTTT | CASSSFTDSPLHF
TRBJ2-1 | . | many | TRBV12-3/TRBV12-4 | TGTGCCAGCAGCTCCTTGGGGAATGAGCAGTTCTTC | CASSSLGNEQFF
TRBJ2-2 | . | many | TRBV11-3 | TGTGCCAGCAGCTTAGATCTATGGGAGAGAACCGGGGAGCTGTTTTTT | CASSLDLWERTGELFF
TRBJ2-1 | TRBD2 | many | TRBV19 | TGTGCCAGTAGTATTGGGGGTCCTGGCAGCGGGAGGATTAGTGAGCAGTTCTTC | CASSIGGPGSGRISEQFF
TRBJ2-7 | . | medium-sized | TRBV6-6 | TGTGCCAGCAGTTACTCGAGAGCGGATGCAGGGTACGAGCAGTACTTC | CASSYSRADAGYEQYF
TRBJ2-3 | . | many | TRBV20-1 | TGCAGTGCTAGAGATCATAGGGGCACAGATACGCAGTATTTT | CSARDHRGTDTQYF